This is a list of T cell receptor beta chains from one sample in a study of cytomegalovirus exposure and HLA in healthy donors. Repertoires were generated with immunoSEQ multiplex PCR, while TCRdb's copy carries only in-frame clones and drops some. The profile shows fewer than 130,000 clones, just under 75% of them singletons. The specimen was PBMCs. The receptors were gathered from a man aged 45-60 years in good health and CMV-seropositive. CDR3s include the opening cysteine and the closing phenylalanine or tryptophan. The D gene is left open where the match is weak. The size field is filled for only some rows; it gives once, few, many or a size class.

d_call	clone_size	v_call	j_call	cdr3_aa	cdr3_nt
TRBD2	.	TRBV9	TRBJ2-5	CASSVGWGRGTQYF	TGTGCCAGCAGCGTAGGTTGGGGGAGGGGGACCCAGTACTTC
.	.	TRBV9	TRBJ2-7	CASSVDEPYEQYF	TGTGCCAGCAGCGTAGATGAGCCCTACGAGCAGTACTTC
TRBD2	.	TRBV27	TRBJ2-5	CASSRGRGQETQYF	TGTGCCAGCAGTCGCGGGAGGGGCCAAGAGACCCAGTACTTC
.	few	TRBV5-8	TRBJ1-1	CASSGSSGQTAAEAFF	TGTGCCAGCAGCGGGTCCTCCGGACAGACGGCGGCTGAAGCTTTCTTT
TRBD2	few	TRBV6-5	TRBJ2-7	CASSPGLAGGYEQYF	TGTGCCAGCAGTCCAGGACTAGCGGGAGGGTACGAGCAGTACTTC
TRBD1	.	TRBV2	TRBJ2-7	CASKRSTGGNSYEQYF	TGTGCCAGCAAACGTTCGACAGGGGGAAACTCCTACGAGCAGTACTTC
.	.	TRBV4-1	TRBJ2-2	CASSQVDMGLTTGELFF	TGCGCCAGCAGCCAAGTCGACATGGGACTTACCACCGGGGAGCTGTTTTTT
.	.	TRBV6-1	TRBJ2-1	CASSPTSNSYNEQFF	TGTGCCAGCAGTCCAACTAGCAACTCCTACAATGAGCAGTTCTTC
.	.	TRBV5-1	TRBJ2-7	CASHTEGGYEQYF	TGCGCCAGCCATACAGAGGGGGGGTACGAGCAGTACTTC
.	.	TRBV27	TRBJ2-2	CASSRDTVTGELFF	TGTGCCAGTTCCCGGGACACCGTAACCGGGGAGCTGTTTTTT
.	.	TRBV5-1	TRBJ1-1	CASSENGGGASGTEAFF	TGCGCCAGCAGCGAGAACGGCGGGGGCGCTTCGGGCACTGAAGCTTTCTTT
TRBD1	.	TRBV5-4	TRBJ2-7	CASSYRDRIYEQYF	TGTGCCAGCAGCTACCGGGACAGGATCTACGAGCAGTACTTC
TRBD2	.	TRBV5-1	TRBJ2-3	CASSLVASGPTDTQYF	TGCGCCAGCAGCTTGGTAGCTAGCGGGCCTACAGATACGCAGTATTTT
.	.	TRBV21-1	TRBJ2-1	CASGQGSYNEQFF	TGTGCCAGCGGCCAGGGCTCCTACAATGAGCAGTTCTTC
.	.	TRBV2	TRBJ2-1	CASSELGGGQFF	TGTGCCAGCAGTGAATTGGGAGGGGGACAGTTCTTC
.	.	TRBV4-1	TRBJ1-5	CASSPQEGASNQPQHF	TGCGCCAGCAGCCCCCAGGAAGGGGCTAGCAATCAGCCCCAGCATTTT
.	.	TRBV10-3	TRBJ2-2	CATGTPNTGELFF	TGTGCCACCGGGACACCCAACACCGGGGAGCTGTTTTTT
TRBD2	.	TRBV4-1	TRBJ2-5	CASSHLLSGGPQETQYF	TGCGCCAGCAGCCACCTCCTTAGCGGGGGGCCTCAAGAGACCCAGTACTTC
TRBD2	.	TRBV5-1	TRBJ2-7	CASSYGLAGGSYEQYF	TGCGCCAGCAGTTATGGACTAGCGGGGGGCTCCTACGAGCAGTACTTC
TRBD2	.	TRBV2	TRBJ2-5	CASTRGLAGTETQYF	TGTGCCAGCACCCGAGGACTAGCGGGGACAGAGACCCAGTACTTC
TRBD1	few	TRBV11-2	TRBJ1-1	CASSTRDRRNTEAFF	TGTGCCAGCAGCACTCGGGACAGGAGAAACACTGAAGCTTTCTTT
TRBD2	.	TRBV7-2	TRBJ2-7	CASSTRGGLAGGPSYEQYF	TGTGCCAGCAGCACCCGAGGGGGACTAGCGGGAGGACCCTCCTACGAGCAGTACTTC
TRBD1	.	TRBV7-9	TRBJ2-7	CSSSSGQAELF	TGTTCCAGCAGCTCGGGACAGGCTGAGTTGTTC
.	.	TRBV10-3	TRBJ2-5	CASRRGPTVEETQYF	TGTGCCAGCAGGAGAGGTCCGACGGTGGAAGAGACCCAGTACTTC
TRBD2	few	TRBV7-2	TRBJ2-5	CASGELAGGRETQYF	TGTGCCAGCGGGGAACTAGCGGGGGGGCGAGAGACCCAGTACTTC
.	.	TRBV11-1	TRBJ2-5	CASSLVPGGGQETQYF	TGTGCCAGCAGCTTAGTACCAGGGGGAGGTCAAGAGACCCAGTACTTC
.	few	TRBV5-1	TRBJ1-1	CASSLSENTEAFF	TGCGCCAGCAGCTTGTCAGAGAACACTGAAGCTTTCTTT
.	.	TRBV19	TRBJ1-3	CASSIDLGPGNTIYF	TGTGCCAGTAGTATCGACCTGGGGCCCGGAAACACCATATATTTT
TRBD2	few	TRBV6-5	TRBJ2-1	CASSWAGASYNEQFF	TGTGCCAGTTCTTGGGCGGGAGCGAGTTACAATGAGCAGTTCTTC
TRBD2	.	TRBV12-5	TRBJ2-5	CASGPREFEETQYF	TGTGCTAGTGGTCCGCGGGAGTTTGAAGAGACCCAGTACTTC
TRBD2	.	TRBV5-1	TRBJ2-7	CASNPLSGTLVYEQYF	TGCGCCAGCAACCCACTAAGCGGGACCTTAGTCTACGAGCAGTACTTC
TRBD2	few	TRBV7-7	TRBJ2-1	CASSLEGKRERKNEQFF	TGTGCCAGCAGCTTAGAAGGTAAGCGGGAGAGGAAGAATGAGCAGTTCTTC
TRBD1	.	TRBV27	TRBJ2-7	CASRSPGQGAGEQYF	TGTGCCAGCAGATCTCCTGGCCAGGGGGCGGGAGAGCAGTACTTC
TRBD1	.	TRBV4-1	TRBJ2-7	CASSQGQGSSYEQYF	TGCGCCAGCAGCCAAGGACAGGGGAGCTCCTACGAGCAGTACTTC
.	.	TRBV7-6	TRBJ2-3	CASGGGPDVGYTQYF	TGTGCCAGCGGGGGCGGCCCGGACGTGGGGTATACGCAGTATTTT
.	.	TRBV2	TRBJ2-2	CASQKNRAGELFF	TGTGCCAGCCAGAAGAACAGAGCCGGGGAGCTGTTTTTT
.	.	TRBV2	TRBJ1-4	CASSAYVGLREKLFF	TGTGCCAGCAGTGCCTACGTGGGCCTCCGTGAAAAACTGTTTTTT
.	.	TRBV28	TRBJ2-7	CASRQGRNEQYF	TGTGCCAGCAGGCAGGGCAGGAACGAGCAGTACTTC
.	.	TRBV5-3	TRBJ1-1	CARSPAALNTEAFF	TGTGCCAGAAGCCCGGCGGCGTTGAACACTGAAGCTTTCTTT
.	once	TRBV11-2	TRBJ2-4	CASSLPSQNSQYF	TGTGCCAGCAGCTTGCCCAGCCAAAACAGTCAGTACTTC
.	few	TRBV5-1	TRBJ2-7	CASSLEAGVYYEQYF	TGCGCCAGCAGCTTGGAGGCAGGTGTTTACTACGAGCAGTACTTC
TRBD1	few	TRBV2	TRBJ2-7	CASSAGTARYEQYF	TGTGCCAGCAGTGCCGGGACAGCCCGCTACGAGCAGTACTTC
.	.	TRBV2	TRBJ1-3	CASSERQLRGNTIYF	TGTGCCAGCAGTGAACGACAGCTAAGAGGAAACACCATATATTTT
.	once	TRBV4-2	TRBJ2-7	CASSLHRPPYEQYF	TGTGCCAGCAGCCTTCACAGGCCCCCCTACGAGCAGTACTTC
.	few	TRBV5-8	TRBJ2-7	CASSRTGGPYEQYF	TGTGCCAGCAGCCGAACAGGAGGGCCGTACGAGCAGTACTTC
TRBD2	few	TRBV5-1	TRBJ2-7	CASSLVAGGAYEQYF	TGCGCCAGCAGCTTGGTAGCGGGAGGCGCATACGAGCAGTACTTC
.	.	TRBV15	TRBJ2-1	CATSSLYNEQFF	TGTGCCACCAGCAGCTTATACAATGAGCAGTTCTTC
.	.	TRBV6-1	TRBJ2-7	CASSELGHSYEQYF	TGTGCCAGCAGTGAACTGGGACACTCCTACGAGCAGTACTTC
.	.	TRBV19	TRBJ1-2	CASSMEGYGYTF	TGTGCCAGTAGTATGGAGGGTTATGGCTACACCTTC
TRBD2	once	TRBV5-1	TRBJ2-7	CASSSGLAGGPYEQYF	TGCGCCAGCAGCTCTGGACTAGCGGGAGGCCCCTACGAGCAGTACTTC
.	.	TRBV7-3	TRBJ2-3	CASSDSNTDTQYF	TGTGCCAGCAGTGATAGTAACACAGATACGCAGTATTTT
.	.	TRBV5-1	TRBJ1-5	CASSLDVDQPQHF	TGCGCCAGCAGCTTGGATGTAGATCAGCCCCAGCATTTT
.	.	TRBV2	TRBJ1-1	CASRTELNTEAFF	TGTGCCAGCAGGACGGAGCTGAACACTGAAGCTTTCTTT
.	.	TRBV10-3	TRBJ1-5	CAISGDTGQPQHF	TGTGCCATCAGTGGGGACACAGGGCAGCCCCAGCATTTT